Listed below are T cell receptor beta chains from one sample, sequenced in a study of patients and donors after allogeneic stem cell transplantation. TCRdb analysed the RT-PCR reads with MiXCR anew, one entry per CDR3 protein. The sample has about 1,800 distinct CDR3 sequences; 12% to 15% are singletons. Sequencing input: blood, either unsorted or a sorted T cell fraction (not recorded which). The receptors derive from a human donor who was either an allogeneic HSCT recipient or a stem cell or donor lymphocyte infusion donor (not recorded which). It is not recorded whose cells these are; they may come from a transplant donor. Both conserved end residues are part of each CDR3. Fields, in order: J gene, clone size, V gene, D gene, CDR3 protein, CDR3 DNA. D genes are given only for firm matches. Expanded clones get a size class; other rows say once, few or many, or leave the size out.

J: TRBJ2-2
size: few
V: TRBV5-1
D: TRBD1
CDR3: CASSGTDRNTGELFF
DNA: TGCGCCAGCAGCGGGACAGACAGGAACACCGGGGAGCTGTTTTTT

J: TRBJ2-2
size: few
V: TRBV30
D: NA
CDR3: CAWREYYTGELFF
DNA: TGTGCCTGGAGAGAATACTACACCGGGGAGCTGTTTTTT

J: TRBJ2-6
size: NA
V: TRBV7-2
D: TRBD1
CDR3: CASSKGGPGANVLTF
DNA: TGTGCCAGCAGCAAAGGGGGCCCTGGGGCCAACGTCCTGACTTTC

J: TRBJ1-2
size: medium-sized
V: TRBV6-2/TRBV6-3
D: NA
CDR3: CASSADMAGHTF
DNA: TGTGCCAGCAGTGCTGACATGGCTGGCCACACCTTC

J: TRBJ2-1
size: NA
V: TRBV7-8
D: NA
CDR3: CASSLNRLGNEQFF
DNA: TGTGCCAGCAGCTTAAACCGTTTGGGCAATGAGCAGTTCTTC

J: TRBJ2-2
size: few
V: TRBV5-1
D: NA
CDR3: CASSLAVGTGELFF
DNA: TGCGCCAGCAGCTTGGCGGTCGGCACCGGGGAGCTGTTTTTT

J: TRBJ2-3
size: few
V: TRBV7-2
D: NA
CDR3: CASSPGGRGLDTQYF
DNA: TGTGCCAGCAGCCCAGGCGGCAGGGGATTGGATACGCAGTATTTT

J: TRBJ2-1
size: NA
V: TRBV10-3
D: TRBD2
CDR3: CAIGAGGLYNEQFF
DNA: TGTGCCATCGGCGCGGGGGGGCTCTACAATGAGCAGTTCTTC

J: TRBJ2-1
size: NA
V: TRBV30
D: NA
CDR3: CAWSPTFNEQFF
DNA: TGTGCCTGGAGCCCTACCTTCAATGAGCAGTTCTTC

J: TRBJ1-4
size: few
V: TRBV7-9
D: NA
CDR3: CASSFLLPGSEKLFF
DNA: TGTGCCAGCAGCTTCCTGTTGCCAGGGTCGGAAAAACTGTTTTTT

J: TRBJ1-1
size: few
V: TRBV7-2
D: NA
CDR3: CASSRSRGNTEAFF
DNA: TGTGCCAGCAGCCGATCCAGGGGGAACACTGAAGCTTTCTTT

J: TRBJ1-6
size: NA
V: TRBV6-5
D: NA
CDR3: CASSRQNSPLHF
DNA: TGTGCCAGCAGTCGACAGAATTCACCCCTCCACTTT

J: TRBJ2-3
size: NA
V: TRBV10-3
D: TRBD2
CDR3: CAIRARLASTDTQYF
DNA: TGTGCCATCAGGGCCCGACTAGCCAGCACAGATACGCAGTATTTT

J: TRBJ2-1
size: few
V: TRBV20-1
D: NA
CDR3: CSASLNSAVYNEQFF
DNA: TGCAGTGCTTCCCTTAATAGCGCAGTCTACAATGAGCAGTTCTTC

J: TRBJ2-5
size: medium-sized
V: TRBV2
D: NA
CDR3: CASASAETQYF
DNA: TGTGCCAGCGCGTCTGCGGAGACCCAGTACTTC

J: TRBJ1-1
size: NA
V: TRBV7-2
D: TRBD1
CDR3: CAAGQINTEAFF
DNA: TGTGCCGCGGGACAGATAAACACTGAAGCTTTCTTT

J: TRBJ2-1
size: few
V: TRBV6-1
D: NA
CDR3: CASSDDSGAKSNNEQFF
DNA: TGTGCCAGCAGTGATGATAGCGGAGCCAAATCAAACAATGAGCAGTTCTTC

J: TRBJ2-5
size: few
V: TRBV13
D: NA
CDR3: CASSLMLDAKETQYF
DNA: TGTGCCAGCAGCTTAATGCTCGACGCGAAAGAGACCCAGTACTTC

J: TRBJ1-2
size: few
V: TRBV10-3
D: TRBD1
CDR3: CAIRGLDRVGGYTF
DNA: TGTGCCATCAGAGGCCTAGACAGGGTGGGAGGCTACACCTTC

J: TRBJ2-2
size: medium-sized
V: TRBV29-1
D: NA
CDR3: CSVNSPSGELFF
DNA: TGCAGCGTTAACAGTCCGTCCGGGGAGCTGTTTTTT

J: TRBJ2-1
size: few
V: TRBV11-2
D: TRBD2
CDR3: CASSGEAGAYNEQFF
DNA: TGTGCCAGCAGCGGAGAAGCGGGGGCGTACAATGAGCAGTTCTTC

J: TRBJ2-4
size: NA
V: TRBV30
D: NA
CDR3: CAWSPPGLAKNIQYF
DNA: TGTGCCTGGAGCCCGCCGGGTCTAGCCAAAAACATTCAGTACTTC

J: TRBJ1-4
size: NA
V: TRBV6-6
D: NA
CDR3: CASSYSMEVGNPELFF
DNA: TGTGCCAGCAGTTACTCGATGGAAGTTGGGAATCCCGAACTGTTTTTT

J: TRBJ1-2
size: NA
V: TRBV5-5
D: NA
CDR3: CASSLGQSYGYTF
DNA: TGTGCCAGCAGCCTAGGACAGTCCTATGGCTACACCTTC

J: TRBJ2-7
size: once
V: TRBV7-6
D: NA
CDR3: CASSLGPRYYSYEQYF
DNA: TGTGCCAGCAGCTTGGGCCCGCGTTACTACTCCTACGAGCAGTACTTC

J: TRBJ1-1
size: medium-sized
V: TRBV5-1
D: TRBD1
CDR3: CASSWTGGAGEAFF
DNA: TGCGCCAGCAGCTGGACAGGGGGTGCGGGTGAAGCTTTCTTT

J: TRBJ2-1
size: NA
V: TRBV11-1
D: NA
CDR3: CASSFSDFSYNEQFF
DNA: TGTGCCAGCAGCTTTTCGGATTTCTCCTACAATGAGCAGTTCTTC

J: TRBJ1-1
size: NA
V: TRBV30
D: NA
CDR3: CAWSAPLGFAFF
DNA: TGTGCCTGGAGTGCACCCTTAGGGTTCGCTTTCTTT

J: TRBJ2-1
size: medium-sized
V: TRBV10-3
D: NA
CDR3: CAISIRDSTSVNEQFF
DNA: TGTGCCATCAGTATCAGAGACAGCACCTCGGTCAATGAGCAGTTCTTC

J: TRBJ2-6
size: NA
V: TRBV10-1
D: TRBD2
CDR3: CASSAGTTGIGANVLTF
DNA: TGCGCCAGCAGTGCCGGGACTACCGGGATCGGGGCCAACGTCCTGACTTTC